This T cell receptor (beta chain) was observed in a study of shared clonotypes between healthy human individuals. Study background: Plates per donor: three CD4 naive, three CD4 memory, two CD8 naive, one CD8 memory.

The data were produced by immunoSEQ multiplex PCR, yet TCRdb's version contains in-frame clones alone and is incomplete. This sample has fewer than 850,000 clones, with about 92% found just once. CDR1 SQVTM and CDR2 ANQGSEA come from the germline V gene. The CDR3 runs 10 residues. The germline V and J ends were trimmed by 7 bases and 8 bases, with 9 bases remaining between them. Nashville, Tennessee was home to all donors, who were Caucasian adults. Combination of CD45RO+ cells with CCR7-negative CD45RA+ TemRA cells was used for CD8 memory. This TCR derives from a man between 18 and 29 years old in good health. Some clones in this sample may be carry-over from other donors' samples. The sequenced material came from memory CD8+ T cells from PBMCs. Subset indicated: CD45RO+ cells pooled with CCR7-negative TemRA cells. The chain uses TRBV29-1 and TRBJ2-1; D is unresolved. The CDR3 is CSASRDEQFF. DNA for the CDR3: TGCAGCGCCTCTCGGGATGAGCAGTTCTTC.